What follows is one T cell receptor (beta chain) and its context. Assay: immunoSEQ multiplex PCR; the TCRdb copy retains only in-frame clones and omits some. The table shows some 54,000 clones, with 93% occurring only once. Germline values: CDR1 MNHEY, CDR2 SVGAGI. The V gene end was trimmed by 10 bases and the J gene end by 4 bases; junction bases not matched to a gene: 9. The CDR3 length is 14 residues. This sample was included in a study of T cell changes during pregnancy in multiple sclerosis. The receptor comes from a female donor with multiple sclerosis, enrolled in a pregnancy study. The chain combines TRBV6-5 with TRBJ2-5; TRBD1 aligns across 10 bases. Sequenced material: peripheral blood, taken after pregnancy. The CDR3 coding sequence is TGTGCCACTAGGACAGGGGGTTTAGGAGAGACCCAGTACTTC. Translated, it gives CATRTGGLGETQYF.